This entry lists 30 T cell receptor beta chains sequenced from one sample in a study of T cells in Graves' hyperthyroidism and ophthalmopathy. TCR beta CDR3 sequences were amplified from RNA transcripts. First-round RT-PCR of the TCR CDR3 relied on the HTBI primer set. One entry per CDR3 protein results from TCRdb running MiXCR on the multiplex PCR reads. Of about 380,000 distinct CDR3 sequences in the sample, under 20% were seen once. Sample: blood. All receptors derive from a man younger than 30 with Graves' ophthalmopathy.

This clonotype was detected many times. The chain carries TRBV28 and TRBJ1-1; D is unclear. Trimming removed 8 bases from V and 5 bases from J, with 6 bases in between. From germline, CDR1 is MDHEN and CDR2 SYDVKM. The CDR3 spans 10 residues. DNA of the CDR3: TGTGCCAGCTTTAAAACTGAAGCTTTCTTT. Its protein is CASFKTEAFF.

This chain joins TRBV14 and TRBJ1-4; D not certain. The CDR3 totals 14 residues. V lost 4 bases, J lost 3 bases, and 9 bases lay in between. The germline V gene encodes CDR1 SGHDN and CDR2 FVKESK. DNA of the CDR3: TGTGCCAGCAGCCGAGTCGGGGCTAATGAAAAACTGTTTTTT. Its protein product is CASSRVGANEKLFF.

There are a few counts of this clonotype. The rearrangement joins TRBV6-1 to TRBJ2-2; perhaps TRBD2 as D (5 bases). V was pared by 7 bases and J by 8 bases, with 11 bases between. The V gene's germline CDR1 is MNHNS and CDR2 SASEGT. The CDR3 is made up of 12 amino acids. The CDR3 nucleotides read TGTGCCAGCACCCTTGGGAGTGGGGAGCTGTTTTTT. Its translation is CASTLGSGELFF.

This clonotype has ten or more counts. The chain employs TRBV6-5 and TRBJ2-7; maybe TRBD1 (6 bases). Trimming stripped 0 bases from V and 5 bases from J, with 11 bases between. The CDR3 is 14 amino acids. Germline-derived CDR1 and CDR2 are MNHEY and SVGAGI. The CDR3 loop is CASSYSRQGHEQYF. The CDR3 DNA reads as TGTGCCAGCAGTTACTCGAGGCAGGGGCACGAGCAGTACTTC.

This clonotype was picked up many times. The J gene is TRBJ1-5, the V gene TRBV6-5; 8 bases agree with TRBD1. V lost 4 bases and J lost 4; bases outside the gene matches: 3. Looked up from germline, CDR1 is MNHEY and CDR2 is SVGAGI. The CDR3 runs 14 residues. For the CDR3, the DNA is TGTGCCAGCAGTTTGACAGGGGAAAATCAGCCCCAGCATTTT. It specifies CASSLTGENQPQHF.

The genes are TRBV6-1 and TRBJ1-3, with 12 bases that match TRBD1. Trimming took 6 bases from V and 5 from J; bases not matched to a gene: 5. The germline V gene encodes CDR1 MNHNS and CDR2 SASEGT. This CDR3 spans 15 amino acids. CDR3 region: CASSFGTGGRNTIYF. The CDR3 DNA reads TGTGCCAGCAGCTTTGGGACAGGGGGCCGAAACACCATATATTTT.

The sample holds many counts of this clonotype. The J gene is TRBJ2-3, the V gene TRBV28; perhaps TRBD1 as D (6 bases). V was shortened by 3 bases and J by 0 bases, with 16 bases between the two germline ends. This CDR3 contains 17 residues. From germline, CDR1 is MDHEN and CDR2 SYDVKM. The DNA for the CDR3 is TGTGCCAGCAGTTTTAACGGACAGCTAGAGAGCACAGATACGCAGTATTTT. Translation gives CASSFNGQLESTDTQYF.

The sample holds many counts of this clonotype. The V gene is TRBV29-1, the J gene TRBJ1-2; D might be TRBD1 (5 bases). Germline CDR1 is SQVTM and CDR2 is ANQGSEA. This CDR3 spans 14 amino acids. Between the trimmed V and J ends, which lost 0 bases and 2 bases, there was a span of 10 bases. The chain's CDR3 is CSVEDLRQNYGYTF. DNA of the CDR3: TGCAGCGTTGAAGATCTCAGACAGAACTATGGCTACACCTTC.

This sequence joins TRBV6-5 and TRBJ1-5; maybe TRBD1 (6 bases). Looked up from germline, CDR1 is MNHEY and CDR2 is SVGAGI. The CDR3 loop spans 15 amino acids. Trimming took 0 bases from V and 6 from J, leaving 12 bases between them. The DNA of the CDR3 is TGTGCCAGCAGTTACTCGATCAGGGGCGGTCAGCCCCAGCATTTT. Residues: CASSYSIRGGQPQHF.

This clonotype was counted a few times. The gene calls are TRBV12-3 or TRBV12-4 and TRBJ1-1, with a weak D call TRBD1 (6 bases). The length of the CDR3 is 15 residues. Between the trimmed V and J ends, which lost 2 bases and 6 bases, there was a span of 16 bases. The CDR3 protein is CASSLYPGTNSEAFF. The CDR3 nucleotides read TGTGCCAGCAGTTTATACCCCGGGACAAACTCTGAAGCTTTCTTT.

The V gene is TRBV7-8, the J gene TRBJ2-1, with D hard to call. V was trimmed by 5 bases and J by 9 bases, leaving 14 bases between them. Germline-derived CDR1 and CDR2 are SGHVS and FQNEAQ. This CDR3 has 13 amino acids. The CDR3 DNA sequence: TGTGCCAGCAGCGTGAACCCGACGGGTGAGCAGTTCTTC. Its translation is CASSVNPTGEQFF.

This clonotype was counted at least ten times. The rearrangement uses TRBV6-5 and TRBJ1-6; no firm D call. CDR1 MNHEY and CDR2 SVGAGI come from the germline V gene. Trimming took 2 bases from V and 10 from J, leaving 9 bases between them. The CDR3 is made up of 13 amino acids. CDR3 in amino acids: CASSYGMGSPLHF. CDR3 DNA: TGTGCCAGCAGTTACGGGATGGGATCACCCCTCCACTTT.

The rearrangement joins TRBV29-1 to TRBJ2-1; D not certain. Per the germline V gene, CDR1 is SQVTM and CDR2 is ANQGSEA. The germline V and J ends were trimmed by 6 bases and 14 bases, with 14 bases remaining between them. CDR3 length equals 10 residues. CDR3 residues: CSVGHWVEFF. The CDR3 DNA sequence: TGCAGCGTCGGTCATTGGGTAGAGTTCTTC.

The rearrangement joins TRBV19 to TRBJ1-2; D is unresolved. The V and J ends lost 5 bases and 4 bases respectively, with 8 bases between them. CDR3 length: 12 amino acids. The V gene's germline CDR1 is LNHDA and CDR2 SQIVND (reference sequence). This chain's CDR3 is CASSAATYGYTF. In DNA form, the CDR3 reads TGTGCCAGTAGTGCAGCCACCTATGGCTACACCTTC.

The CDR3, as DNA: TGTGCCAGCAGCCCCACCGGAGGGACAGGCTCTGGAAACACCATATATTTT. It translates to CASSPTGGTGSGNTIYF. The J gene is TRBJ1-3, the V gene TRBV3-1, with 8 bases that match TRBD1. This CDR3 region has 17 residues. Looked up from germline, CDR1 is LGHDT and CDR2 is YNNKEL (reference sequence). The J segment lost 0 bases and the V segment lost 4 bases, leaving 8 bases of the junction unmatched.

The chain recombines TRBV12-3 or TRBV12-4 with TRBJ1-5; no clear D gene. CDR3 length equals 13 residues. V lost 6 bases and J 3 bases, leaving 9 bases between the germline ends. CDR3 protein: CASSYLINQPQHF. The DNA of the CDR3 is TGTGCCAGCAGCTACCTAATCAATCAGCCCCAGCATTTT.

This clonotype showed up many times. The chain links TRBV7-6 to TRBJ2-1; D is uncertain. Trimming took off 5 bases at V and 5 bases at J, with 10 bases between the two ends. The length of the CDR3 is 13 residues. Germline assignment: CDR1 SGHVS and CDR2 FNYEAQ. CDR3 region: CASSPDWDNEQFF. As DNA, the CDR3 is TGTGCCAGCAGCCCAGACTGGGACAATGAGCAGTTCTTC.

The V call is TRBV19, the J call TRBJ2-5, with D hard to call. Per the germline V gene, CDR1 is LNHDA and CDR2 is SQIVND (reference sequence). V lost 5 bases and J 5 bases, leaving 9 bases between the germline ends. This CDR3 region has 12 residues. The CDR3 reads CASSPSLETQYF. DNA for the CDR3: TGTGCCAGTAGTCCCTCCCTGGAGACCCAGTACTTC.

The V call is TRBV20-1, the J call TRBJ2-7; possible D gene TRBD1, 5 bases. V lost 3 bases and J 2 bases, leaving 11 bases between the germline ends. The CDR3 consists of 13 residues. Germline values: CDR1 DFQATT, CDR2 SNEGSKA (reference sequence). The CDR3 loop reads CSASPPGTYEQYF. The DNA for the CDR3 is TGCAGTGCTAGCCCCCCAGGGACCTACGAGCAGTACTTC.

This chain uses TRBV5-6 with TRBJ2-7; 7 positions agree with TRBD2. CDR3 size: 18 residues. Germline trimming cut 0 bases from V and 5 bases from J; bases unmatched to any gene: 17. Per the germline V gene, CDR1 is SGHDT and CDR2 is YYEEEE. The CDR3 loop reads CASSLGASGLLITHEQYF. The DNA of the CDR3 is TGTGCCAGCAGCTTGGGGGCTAGCGGACTCCTAATTACCCACGAGCAGTACTTC.

This clonotype was recorded at least ten times. This rearrangement joins TRBV7-8 to TRBJ1-1; unclear D gene. This CDR3 is 15 amino acids long. The V end lost 0 bases, the J end lost 1 base, and 9 bases lay between the germline ends. CDR1 SGHVS and CDR2 FQNEAQ come from the germline V gene. The DNA of the CDR3 is TGTGCCAGCAGCTTAGCAGGTGTGGGGAACACTGAAGCTTTCTTT. It yields the protein CASSLAGVGNTEAFF.

The chain carries TRBV18 and TRBJ2-3; 12 nucleotides match TRBD2. The CDR3 is 16 amino acids. The trim removed 3 bases at V and 4 bases at J, leaving 5 bases unmatched. Germline values: CDR1 KGHSH, CDR2 LQKENI. The CDR3 DNA reads as TGTGCCAGCTCACCGCCCACTAGCGGGGGGTCAGATACGCAGTATTTT. Its protein is CASSPPTSGGSDTQYF.

The J gene is TRBJ2-7, the V gene TRBV19; D is tentatively TRBD1 or TRBD2 (5 bases each). Trimming pared 3 bases from V and 3 bases from J, leaving 15 bases between. The germline gives CDR1 LNHDA, CDR2 SQIVND (reference sequence). This CDR3 has 15 residues. Here the CDR3 DNA reads TGTGCCAGTAGTATTGGTCTTGGGGGATACTACGAGCAGTACTTC. Its protein is CASSIGLGGYYEQYF.

This clonotype has a count of ten or more. The chain combines TRBV12-3 or TRBV12-4 with TRBJ2-7; D might be TRBD2 (5 bases). This CDR3 contains 14 residues. Trimming took off 1 base at V and 2 bases at J, with 9 bases between the two ends. The CDR3: CASSLDGVPYEQYF. For the CDR3, the DNA is TGTGCCAGCAGTTTAGACGGGGTCCCCTACGAGCAGTACTTC.

The rearrangement uses TRBV20-1 and TRBJ1-1; D is perhaps TRBD1 (5 bases). V shed 0 bases and J shed 0 bases, with 14 bases lying between them. CDR3 length: 16 residues. Germline-derived CDR1 and CDR2 are DFQATT and SNEGSKA (reference sequence). The CDR3 loop reads CSARDLRGTLNTEAFF. The CDR3 region has the DNA TGCAGTGCTAGAGATCTAAGGGGTACTTTGAACACTGAAGCTTTCTTT.

The chain employs TRBV4-1 and TRBJ1-4; no firm D call. The germline V gene encodes CDR1 MGHRA and CDR2 YSYEKL. This CDR3 contains 15 residues. V was trimmed by 0 bases and J by 7 bases, leaving 12 bases between them. CDR3 coding DNA: TGCGCCAGCAGCCAAGATGTGACATCTATTGAAAAACTGTTTTTT. Translating it yields CASSQDVTSIEKLFF.

This clonotype was detected only a few times. The J gene is TRBJ1-2, the V gene TRBV29-1; TRBD1 matches at 7 bases. After removal of 0 bases from V and 7 bases from J, the junction contained 8 bases not matched to a gene. CDR1 is SQVTM and CDR2 is ANQGSEA in the germline V gene. This CDR3 is 14 amino acids long. The CDR3 coding sequence is TGCAGCGTTGAAGATCGCAGGGGGTTAGCTGGCTACACCTTC. Residues: CSVEDRRGLAGYTF.

Turning to this clonotype: A much larger clone differs by one base, so this may be a read error. V usage is TRBV20-1 and J usage is TRBJ2-3, with D perhaps TRBD2 (6 bases). The length of the CDR3 is 16 residues. V lost 0 bases and J 0 bases, leaving 13 bases between the germline ends. Germline CDR1 and CDR2: DFQATT and SNEGSKA (reference sequence). CDR3 nucleotides: TGCAGTGCTAGAGATCGGCGGACTATGAGCACAGATACGCAGTATTTT. Its translation: CSARDRRTMSTDTQYF.

V and J are TRBV2 and TRBJ2-7; TRBD2 agrees at 12 bases. The CDR3 extends over 17 amino acids. The V gene end was trimmed by 7 bases and the J gene end by 3 bases; junction bases not matched to a gene: 13. CDR1 SNHLY and CDR2 FYNNEI come from the germline V gene. CDR3 DNA sequence: TGTGCCAGCAAGTCTAGCGGGGGGGGGGGCCGGAACTACGAGCAGTACTTC. Translating gives CASKSSGGGGRNYEQYF.

This clonotype was counted a few times. J is TRBJ1-4 and V is TRBV5-1, with 9 bases matching TRBD1. Per germline, CDR1 SGHRS and CDR2 YFSETQ. V was clipped by 5 bases and J by 7 bases; unmatched bases: 6. CDR3 length: 14 residues. The DNA for the CDR3 is TGCGCCAGCAGTGAGGGACAGGGTAGTGAAAAACTGTTTTTT. Its protein product is CASSEGQGSEKLFF. The entire variable domain, with the rest obtained from reference TRBV5-1 and TRBJ1-4, is as follows: KAGVTQTPRYLIKTRGQQVTLSCSPISGHRSVSWYQQTPGQGLQFLFEYFSETQRNKGNFPGRFSGRQFSNSRSEMNVSTLELGDSALYLCASSEGQGSEKLFFGSGTQLSVL.